This T cell receptor (beta chain) was sequenced in a study of identical twins. Points from the study as a whole: Cord blood beta clonotypes present at high abundance carried fewer insertions; no such pattern appeared in memory repertoires. Twins shared out-of-frame alpha sequences with excess low generation probability.

CDR3 length: 15 residues. With 2 bases clipped from V and 5 bases from J, the junction kept 4 bases outside the gene matches. TCRdb independently ran MiXCR on the 5' RACE reads; one entry per CDR3 protein. The sample includes about 530,000 distinct CDR3 sequences, 13% to 15% of them seen just once. Comments on this clonotype: Its antigen remains unknown.

The same data also contributed to another study, on yellow fever vaccine responses in identical twins.

The sample consisted of CD4+ T cells sorted from blood. The clonotype originates from a woman between 18 and 29 years old in good health. The V call is TRBV12-3 or TRBV12-4, the J call TRBJ2-7, with 12 bases fitting TRBD1. CDR3 nucleotides: TGTGCCAGCAGTTTAAAGGGACAGGGGGCGAACGAGCAGTACGTC. Translated: CASSLKGQGANEQYV.